The 17 T cell receptor beta chains presented below share a single source sample, sequenced in a study of T cells after somatic rescue of genetic block. Libraries were prepared by immunoSEQ multiplex PCR; TCRdb keeps only in-frame clonotypes and omits some of them. The repertoire consists of roughly 110,000 clones, with around nine tenths occurring once and the leading ten covering more than 1.4%. The sequenced sample was peripheral blood mononuclear cells (PBMCs). The receptors originated from a woman between 18 and 30 years old.

The V and J genes are TRBV7-3 and TRBJ2-2; possibly TRBD1 or TRBD2 for D (5 bases each). The CDR3 has 13 amino acids. V lost 6 bases to trimming and J lost 5 bases, with 10 bases between them. Germline CDR1 is SGHTA and CDR2 is FQGTGA. CDR3 in amino acids: CASRSGATGELFF. In DNA, the CDR3 is TGTGCCAGCAGATCCGGGGCAACCGGGGAGCTGTTTTTT.

The V and J genes are TRBV6-4 and TRBJ1-6, with D unresolved. The CDR3 runs to 12 residues. The ends were cut back, 3 bases at V and 7 bases at J, with 4 bases in the middle. Germline V gene data show CDR1 as MRHNA and CDR2 as SNTAGT. This chain's CDR3 is CASSEGNSPLHF. The CDR3 DNA follows: TGTGCCAGCAGTGAGGGGAATTCACCCCTCCACTTT.

The V call is TRBV7-2, the J call TRBJ1-2, with a weak D call TRBD1 (5 bases). In germline, CDR1 is SGHTA, CDR2 FQGNSA. V was cut by 10 bases and J by 4 bases, with 25 bases left in between. The CDR3 has 16 amino acids. This CDR3 is CANHRRALGTFYGYTF. As DNA, the CDR3 is TGTGCCAACCACCGACGAGCACTGGGGACCTTCTATGGCTACACCTTC.

This chain joins TRBV30 and TRBJ1-5; the match to TRBD1 covers 8 bases. Germline CDR1 is GTSNPN and CDR2 is SVGIG (reference sequence). The V and J ends lost 6 bases and 2 bases, in that order; junction bases with no gene match: 12. This CDR3 has 16 residues. The CDR3 region has the DNA TGTGCCTGCCACCCCGGACAGGGAAGGGGCAATCAGCCCCAGCATTTT. Its protein product is CACHPGQGRGNQPQHF.

V gene TRBV5-1 combines with J gene TRBJ1-2; TRBD1 aligns across 10 bases. From germline, CDR1 is SGHRS and CDR2 YFSETQ. V trimming: 5 bases; J trimming: 6 bases; junction bases outside the gene matches: 16. CDR3 length: 17 residues. The CDR3 region has the DNA TGCGCCAGCAGTCACCTGGGACAGGGGCTAGAATTGGATGGCTACACCTTC. Translation gives CASSHLGQGLELDGYTF.

This clone occurred a few times. The chain employs TRBV7-8 and TRBJ1-2; D ambiguous. V was clipped by 5 bases and J by 2 bases, with 12 bases between them. Germline V gives CDR1 SGHVS, CDR2 FQNEAQ. The CDR3 is 14 amino acids. The CDR3 DNA reads as TGTGCCAGCAGCGCGACCGATCCAAACTATGGCTACACCTTC. It translates to CASSATDPNYGYTF.

This clone was detected only once. V usage is TRBV11-2 and J usage is TRBJ2-1, with no clear D. Germline V gene lookup returns CDR1 SGHAT and CDR2 FQNNGV. This CDR3 has 12 amino acids. V lost 1 base and J 5 bases, leaving 3 bases between the germline ends. Here the CDR3 reads CASSLGNNEQFF. The CDR3 nucleotides are TGTGCCAGCAGCTTAGGGAACAATGAGCAGTTCTTC.

This sequence joins TRBV19 and TRBJ1-2; D gene ambiguous. Trimming took off 3 bases at V and 8 bases at J, with 10 bases between the two ends. This CDR3 is 12 amino acids long. The V gene's germline CDR1 is LNHDA and CDR2 SQIVND (reference sequence). The CDR3 nucleotides are TGTGCCAGTAGTATTGGCCGTCGGGGCTACACCTTC. Translated, it gives CASSIGRRGYTF.

This chain connects TRBV27 to TRBJ2-4; 9 bases are a match to TRBD1. V shed 3 bases and J 1 base; nucleotides not matched to a gene: 4. There are 16 residues in the CDR3. The germline V gene encodes CDR1 MNHEY and CDR2 SMNVEV (reference sequence). For the CDR3, the DNA is TGTGCCAGCAGTTTCCGACAGGGGGTGGCCAAAAACATTCAGTACTTC. Translated, it gives CASSFRQGVAKNIQYF.

CDR3 residues: CASSTERLRSNQPQHF. For the CDR3, the DNA is TGTGCCAGTAGTACCGAACGACTACGGAGCAATCAGCCCCAGCATTTT. This chain connects TRBV19 to TRBJ1-5; D is undetermined. The CDR3 loop spans 16 amino acids. In germline, CDR1 is LNHDA, CDR2 SQIVND (reference sequence). V lost 4 bases, J lost 1 base, and 14 bases lay in between.

The rearrangement uses TRBV10-3 and TRBJ1-2; 7 bases are a match to TRBD1. The CDR3 totals 15 residues. The junction had 8 bases not matched to a gene; V was cut back by 4 bases and J by 3 bases. The germline V gene has CDR1 ENHRY and CDR2 SYGVKD. DNA of the CDR3: TGTGCCATCAGTGGCCGGGACAGCAAGGACTATGGCTACACCTTC. It codes for CAISGRDSKDYGYTF.

The chain has TRBV11-3 and TRBJ1-2; no clear D. Trimming stripped 0 bases from V and 0 bases from J, with 5 bases between. The CDR3 is 14 residues long. Germline V gives CDR1 SGHNT, CDR2 YENEEA. CDR3 DNA sequence: TGTGCCAGCAGCTTAGAGGGAACTAACTATGGCTACACCTTC. This codes for CASSLEGTNYGYTF. The full variable domain, its missing parts supplied by reference TRBV11-3 and TRBJ1-2, is EAGVVQSPRYKIIEKKQPVAFWCNPISGHNTLYWYLQNLGQGPELLIRYENEEAVDDSQLPKDRFSAERLKGVDSTLKIQPAELGDSAVYLCASSLEGTNYGYTFGSGTRLTVV.

The table lists this clone with a count of one. This sample includes further DNA sequences coding for the same CDR3. V is TRBV4-1 and J is TRBJ2-3, with D tentatively TRBD1 (6 bases). The V and J ends lost 1 base and 3 bases respectively, with 11 bases between them. Germline V gives CDR1 MGHRA, CDR2 YSYEKL. This CDR3 region has 15 residues. The CDR3 spells CASSQVGGGTDTQYF. In DNA form, the CDR3 reads TGCGCCAGCAGCCAAGTAGGGGGTGGGACAGATACGCAGTATTTT.

The rearrangement joins TRBV5-1 to TRBJ1-2; D gene unclear. The CDR3 totals 13 residues. Germline CDR1 reads SGHRS; CDR2 reads YFSETQ. V was clipped by 3 bases and J by 4 bases, with 10 bases between them. CDR3 DNA sequence: TGCGCCAGCAGCTATACCACTTCCTATGGCTACACCTTC. This codes for CASSYTTSYGYTF. The full variable domain, its missing parts supplied by reference TRBV5-1 and TRBJ1-2, is KAGVTQTPRYLIKTRGQQVTLSCSPISGHRSVSWYQQTPGQGLQFLFEYFSETQRNKGNFPGRFSGRQFSNSRSEMNVSTLELGDSALYLCASSYTTSYGYTFGSGTRLTVV.

CDR3 sequence: CATSRDPTNDQPQHF. The CDR3 DNA is TGTGCCACCAGCAGAGATCCCACAAACGATCAGCCCCAGCATTTT. V gene TRBV15 combines with J gene TRBJ1-5, with D uncertain. Trimming left V 0 bases short and J 5 bases short, with 11 bases between. Germline V gives CDR1 LNHNV, CDR2 YYDKDF (reference sequence). This CDR3 contains 15 residues.

This sequence joins TRBV29-1 and TRBJ2-2; TRBD2 matches 7 bases. CDR1 SQVTM and CDR2 ANQGSEA come from the germline V gene. This CDR3 is built from 13 residues. With V trimmed by 8 bases and J by 0 bases, 3 bases remained unmatched. CDR3 in DNA: TGCAGCACTAGCGTAGCGAACACCGGGGAGCTGTTTTTT. Translated, it gives CSTSVANTGELFF.

Here the CDR3 reads CASSLTSGGAQSNEQFF. CDR3 in DNA: TGTGCCAGCAGCTTGACTAGCGGGGGGGCCCAGAGCAATGAGCAGTTCTTC. The V call is TRBV7-4, the J call TRBJ2-1, with 14 bases that match TRBD2. The length of the CDR3 is 17 residues. J was trimmed by 6 bases and V by 3 bases; bases with no gene match: 7. Germline V gives CDR1 SGHVT, CDR2 SQSDAQ.